This passage covers 15 T cell receptor beta chains from one sample sequenced in a study of OX40 agonist ivuxolimab in advanced cancers. The protocol was immunoSEQ multiplex PCR, while the TCRdb copy is restricted to in-frame clones and leaves out a portion. The sample has tens of thousands of clones, roughly 90% seen once; the top ten hold roughly 1.3%. The sample was CD4+ or CD8+ T cells sorted from blood, taken in a trial of the OX40 agonist ivuxolimab. The receptors derive from an adult with an advanced solid tumor such as melanoma, head and neck, liver or kidney cancer.

This clone occurred once. V gene TRBV4-2 combines with J gene TRBJ1-5; D perhaps matches TRBD1 (6 bases). With 0 bases removed from V and 0 bases from J, the gap between germline ends came to 21 bases. The CDR3 covers 20 residues. Per germline, CDR1 LGHNA and CDR2 YNFKEQ. The CDR3 loop reads CASSQDLGQGSLGSNQPQHF. CDR3 sequence (DNA): TGTGCCAGCAGCCAAGACTTGGGACAAGGATCCCTAGGTAGCAATCAGCCCCAGCATTTT.

This clone was counted between two and nine times. This sequence joins TRBV4-2 and TRBJ2-3, with 7 bases aligning to TRBD2. Germline V gene data show CDR1 as LGHNA and CDR2 as YNFKEQ. Trimming cost V 3 bases and J 2 bases; bases outside gene matches: 5. The CDR3 spans 15 residues. The CDR3 loop is CASSQASGLTDTQYF. In DNA, the CDR3 is TGTGCCAGCAGCCAGGCTAGCGGACTCACAGATACGCAGTATTTT.

V and J are TRBV27 and TRBJ1-4, with TRBD1 as a possible D gene (5 bases). The CDR3 has 14 amino acids. Germline CDR1 reads MNHEY; CDR2 reads SMNVEV (reference sequence). Trimming left V 6 bases short and J 5 bases short, with 13 bases between. CDR3 DNA: TGTGCCAGCAGACAGAGCCGGGGGAATGAAAAACTGTTTTTT. Its translation is CASRQSRGNEKLFF.

The rearrangement joins TRBV7-8 to TRBJ2-6; the D gene is possibly TRBD1 (6 bases). The V end lost 1 base, the J end lost 3 bases, and 16 bases lay between the germline ends. From germline, CDR1 is SGHVS and CDR2 FQNEAQ. This CDR3 is 18 amino acids long. The CDR3 bases are TGTGCCAGCAGCTTAGTGCAGGGGAGTATGGATGGGGCCAACGTCCTGACTTTC. Its protein product is CASSLVQGSMDGANVLTF.

The chain carries TRBV9 and TRBJ1-6, with TRBD1 matching 11 bases. CDR1 is SGDLS and CDR2 is YYNGEE in the germline V gene. Trimming took 3 bases from V and 9 from J; bases not matched to a gene: 5. The CDR3 is 15 amino acids. The CDR3 region is CASSAGTGGSSPLHF. The CDR3 DNA sequence: TGTGCCAGCAGCGCCGGGACAGGGGGGAGTTCACCCCTCCACTTT.

In DNA form, the CDR3 reads TGTGCCAGCAGTTACTCGAGGGCAGGGGCCCAGCCCCAGCATTTT. Its translation: CASSYSRAGAQPQHF. This chain links TRBV6-5 with TRBJ1-5, with a weak D call TRBD1 (6 bases). This CDR3 has 15 amino acids. The germline V gene has CDR1 MNHEY and CDR2 SVGAGI. V was clipped by 0 bases and J by 7 bases, with 13 bases between them.

This clone has only one observation. This chain links TRBV11-2 with TRBJ1-1, with no clear D. CDR3 length: 13 amino acids. Germline V lookup: CDR1 SGHAT, CDR2 FQNNGV. The V end was cut by 1 base, the J end by 1 base, with 4 bases between. The DNA for the CDR3 is TGTGCCAGCAGCTTAGCGCAGAACACTGAAGCTTTCTTT. It translates to CASSLAQNTEAFF.

The rearrangement uses TRBV2 and TRBJ1-2; a weak D match, TRBD1 (6 bases). The CDR3 covers 13 residues. Deletions cut 7 bases from V and 4 bases from J, with 13 bases between. Germline values: CDR1 SNHLY, CDR2 FYNNEI. This CDR3 reads CASTGGGGYGYTF. The CDR3 DNA reads TGTGCCAGCACCGGGGGGGGCGGCTATGGCTACACCTTC. Drawing the rest from reference TRBV2 and TRBJ1-2, the complete variable domain is EPEVTQTPSHQVTQMGQEVILRCVPISNHLYFYWYRQILGQKVEFLVSFYNNEISEKSEIFDDQFSVERPDGSNFTLKIRSTKLEDSAMYFCASTGGGGYGYTFGSGTRLTVV.

The sample holds one count of this clone. The rearrangement uses TRBV6-4 and TRBJ2-2; D perhaps matches TRBD2 (6 bases). Per germline, CDR1 MRHNA and CDR2 SNTAGT. This CDR3 has 13 residues. Trimming took 6 bases from V and 3 from J, leaving 8 bases between them. The CDR3 region is CASSGDYTGELFF. The CDR3 bases are TGTGCCAGCAGCGGGGACTACACCGGGGAGCTGTTTTTT.

The genes are TRBV4-1 and TRBJ1-4; D is unclear. In germline, CDR1 is MGHRA, CDR2 YSYEKL. This CDR3 is built from 13 residues. The V gene lost 3 bases and the J gene lost 4 bases, with 6 bases spanning the gap. CDR3 DNA: TGCGCCAGCAGCCACGTAGGTAATGAAAAACTGTTTTTT. Encoded protein: CASSHVGNEKLFF.

This rearrangement joins TRBV5-1 to TRBJ1-1, with TRBD1 as a possible D gene (6 bases). This CDR3 is built from 14 residues. V was trimmed by 0 bases and J by 4 bases, leaving 10 bases between them. Germline values: CDR1 SGHRS, CDR2 YFSETQ. CDR3 bases: TGCGCCAGCAGCTTGGACAGGGCTACCACTGAAGCTTTCTTT. It yields the protein CASSLDRATTEAFF.

With regard to this clone: A read error may produce the germline difference seen at one junction end. The chain is built from TRBV20-1 and TRBJ2-7; tentatively, D is TRBD2 (5 bases). The CDR3 extends over 11 amino acids. Germline assignment: CDR1 DFQATT and CDR2 SNEGSKA (reference sequence). DNA for the CDR3: TGCAGTGCTAGAGATCTGTGGGAGATGAACTTC. Amino acids: CSARDLWEMNF.

A note on this clone: Other DNA sequences in this specimen translate into the identical CDR3. The rearrangement links TRBV5-1 to TRBJ2-2; D might be TRBD1 or TRBD2, each matching 5 bases. The germline V and J ends were trimmed by 4 bases and 0 bases, with 13 bases remaining between them. Looked up from germline, CDR1 is SGHRS and CDR2 is YFSETQ. The CDR3 is 16 residues long. The CDR3 nucleotides are TGCGCCAGCAGCCCCGGGGACCGCACGAACACCGGGGAGCTGTTTTTT. This codes for CASSPGDRTNTGELFF.

The chain has TRBV15 and TRBJ2-5; TRBD1 might be the D (6 bases). Trimming took off 7 bases at V and 0 bases at J, with 9 bases between the two ends. This CDR3 contains 13 residues. The germline gives CDR1 LNHNV, CDR2 YYDKDF (reference sequence). The CDR3 loop reads CATTRDNQETQYF. The CDR3 region has the DNA TGTGCCACCACCCGGGACAACCAAGAGACCCAGTACTTC.

J is TRBJ2-5 and V is TRBV2; D could derive from TRBD1 or TRBD2 (5 bases each). The ends were cut back, 7 bases at V and 3 bases at J, with 12 bases in the middle. The CDR3 is 13 residues long. Per germline, CDR1 SNHLY and CDR2 FYNNEI. CDR3 protein: CASNREGEETQYF. For the CDR3, the DNA is TGTGCCAGCAATCGGGAAGGGGAAGAGACCCAGTACTTC.